These 18 T cell receptor beta chains came from one sample sequenced in a study of OX40 agonist ivuxolimab in advanced cancers. Assay: immunoSEQ multiplex PCR; the TCRdb copy retains only in-frame clones and omits some. The repertoire holds 45,000 to 50,000 clones, with about 88% as singletons. The material sequenced was CD4+ or CD8+ T cells sorted from blood, taken in a trial of the OX40 agonist ivuxolimab. These receptors were collected from an adult with an advanced solid tumor such as melanoma, head and neck, liver or kidney cancer.

The V call is TRBV6-4, the J call TRBJ2-1, with 9 bases identical to TRBD2. Trimming removed 6 bases from V and 5 bases from J; junction bases left unmatched: 8. The CDR3 has 15 residues. CDR1 MRHNA and CDR2 SNTAGT come from the germline V gene. The DNA of the CDR3 is TGTGCCAGCAGCGAAGCGGGGGGATCAAACAATGAGCAGTTCTTC. Translated: CASSEAGGSNNEQFF.

V usage is TRBV15 and J usage is TRBJ1-2; 8 bases align to TRBD1. V dropped 1 base and J dropped 4; count of bases not matched to a gene: 14. CDR1 and CDR2 from the germline V gene are LNHNV and YYDKDF (reference sequence). This CDR3 spans 18 amino acids. The CDR3 here is CATSRGNRPGQGGYGYTF. CDR3 DNA sequence: TGTGCCACCAGCAGAGGAAACCGCCCCGGACAGGGTGGCTATGGCTACACCTTC.

The rearrangement uses TRBV27 and TRBJ2-5; TRBD1 might be the D (5 bases). The V gene lost 5 bases and the J gene lost 0 bases, with 16 bases spanning the gap. Germline V CDR1 and CDR2: MNHEY, SMNVEV (reference sequence). The CDR3 runs to 16 residues. CDR3 coding DNA: TGTGCCAGCAGTCTGGACACGAATTCGTACCAAGAGACCCAGTACTTC. Translating gives CASSLDTNSYQETQYF.

This CDR3 reads CASSHGTTGFGNTIYF. For the CDR3, the DNA is TGTGCCAGCAGCCACGGTACCACAGGGTTTGGAAACACCATATATTTT. The chain recombines TRBV14 with TRBJ1-3; D is perhaps TRBD1 (6 bases). The CDR3 extends over 16 amino acids. Germline CDR1 and CDR2: SGHDN and FVKESK. Trimming took off 3 bases at V and 3 bases at J, with 15 bases between the two ends.

The V and J genes are TRBV5-1 and TRBJ2-5; 13 positions match TRBD2. Germline lookup yields CDR1 SGHRS and CDR2 YFSETQ. The CDR3 runs to 19 residues. The trim removed 1 base at V and 5 bases at J, leaving 14 bases unmatched. This CDR3 is CASSLPALLAGGVYETQYF. In nucleotides, the CDR3 is TGCGCCAGCAGCTTGCCCGCTCTACTAGCGGGAGGGGTATATGAGACCCAGTACTTC.

Written as DNA, the CDR3 is TGTGCCAGCAGCCCGACAGCGGGGGCCTACAATGAGCAGTTCTTC. Translating gives CASSPTAGAYNEQFF. The chain recombines TRBV7-9 with TRBJ2-1; TRBD2 matches 8 bases. Losses at the gene ends were 5 bases for V and 2 bases for J; bases not matched to a gene: 5. The V gene's germline CDR1 is SEHNR and CDR2 FQNEAQ (reference sequence). This CDR3 is 15 amino acids long.

The rearrangement joins TRBV20-1 to TRBJ2-7; no reliable D call. Deletions cut 1 base from V and 3 bases from J, with 4 bases between. CDR3 length: 11 residues. CDR1 and CDR2 from the germline V gene are DFQATT and SNEGSKA (reference sequence). As DNA, the CDR3 is TGCAGTGCTAGAGTAAACTACGAGCAGTACTTC. Protein: CSARVNYEQYF.

V usage is TRBV5-6 and J usage is TRBJ2-2; tentative D call: TRBD1 (6 bases). V was shortened by 1 base and J by 3 bases, with 10 bases between the two germline ends. Germline V lookup: CDR1 SGHDT, CDR2 YYEEEE. The CDR3 spans 15 residues. CDR3 sequence (DNA): TGTGCCAGCAGCTTGCGGACAGCCTACACCGGGGAGCTGTTTTTT. The encoded protein is CASSLRTAYTGELFF.

This chain uses TRBV18 with TRBJ2-1, with 7 positions matching TRBD2. The trim removed 3 bases at V and 5 bases at J, leaving 7 bases unmatched. The CDR3 has 15 residues. CDR1 and CDR2 (germline): KGHSH, LQKENI. CDR3 residues: CASSPSSGRHNEQFF. In DNA form, the CDR3 reads TGTGCCAGCTCACCCTCCTCCGGGAGGCACAATGAGCAGTTCTTC. Full variable domain (outside the CDR3, taken from reference TRBV18 and TRBJ2-1): NAGVMQNPRHLVRRRGQEARLRCSPMKGHSHVYWYRQLPEEGLKFMVYLQKENIIDESGMPKERFSAEFPKEGPSILRIQQVVRGDSAAYFCASSPSSGRHNEQFFGPGTRLTVL.

V usage is TRBV5-4 and J usage is TRBJ2-3; D is perhaps TRBD2 (6 bases). CDR3 length equals 15 residues. Germline loops: CDR1 SGHNT, CDR2 YYREEE (reference sequence). Trimming cost V 3 bases and J 6 bases, with 17 bases left between them. The CDR3 DNA reads as TGTGCCAGCAGCTCAAGAACAGCGGGTGGGGATACGCAGTATTTT. It specifies CASSSRTAGGDTQYF.

The chain carries TRBV5-1 and TRBJ2-2, with D possibly TRBD1 on 6 matching bases. The CDR3 spans 15 residues. Germline lookup yields CDR1 SGHRS and CDR2 YFSETQ. V was shortened by 4 bases and J by 3 bases, with 13 bases between the two germline ends. The CDR3 protein is CASSDPGQYTGELFF. In DNA, the CDR3 is TGCGCCAGCAGCGATCCTGGACAGTACACCGGGGAGCTGTTTTTT.

DNA for the CDR3: TGCGCCAGCAGCTTCGAGGGGTCCGGTCGTGGAGCTGAAGCTTTCTTT. This codes for CASSFEGSGRGAEAFF. V usage is TRBV5-1 and J usage is TRBJ1-1, with D maybe TRBD1 (5 bases). CDR3 length: 16 residues. V was trimmed by 2 bases and J by 6 bases, leaving 20 bases between them. The V gene's germline CDR1 is SGHRS and CDR2 YFSETQ.

The chain carries TRBV5-1 and TRBJ2-1; 9 bases line up with TRBD2. V dropped 1 base and J dropped 10; count of bases not matched to a gene: 9. CDR3 length: 15 residues. In germline, CDR1 is SGHRS, CDR2 YFSETQ. CDR3 region: CASSLSAGGTMEQFF. The CDR3 DNA reads TGCGCCAGCAGCTTGTCAGCGGGGGGCACAATGGAGCAGTTCTTC. Drawing the rest from reference TRBV5-1 and TRBJ2-1, the complete variable domain is KAGVTQTPRYLIKTRGQQVTLSCSPISGHRSVSWYQQTPGQGLQFLFEYFSETQRNKGNFPGRFSGRQFSNSRSEMNVSTLELGDSALYLCASSLSAGGTMEQFFGPGTRLTVL.

Note on this clone: One junction end disagrees with the germline gene, perhaps due to a read error. The chain couples TRBV10-3 to TRBJ2-7; 7 nucleotides line up with TRBD2. The CDR3 totals 14 residues. In germline, CDR1 is ENHRY, CDR2 SYGVKD. CDR3 sequence: CASSEMGGRNEQYF. The DNA of the CDR3 is TGTGCCAGCAGTGAAATGGGAGGGCGGAACGAGCAGTACTTC.

This clone has just one count. The DNA for the CDR3 is TGCGCCAGCAGCTTGGGTTTGCCAGATACGCAGTATTTT. Translating it yields CASSLGLPDTQYF. The chain is built from TRBV5-1 and TRBJ2-3; no reliable D call. The CDR3 covers 13 residues. Germline V gene lookup returns CDR1 SGHRS and CDR2 YFSETQ. V lost 0 bases, J lost 4 bases, and 6 bases lay in between. Based on the CDR3 plus reference TRBV5-1 and TRBJ2-3, the full variable domain is KAGVTQTPRYLIKTRGQQVTLSCSPISGHRSVSWYQQTPGQGLQFLFEYFSETQRNKGNFPGRFSGRQFSNSRSEMNVSTLELGDSALYLCASSLGLPDTQYFGPGTRLTVL.

The chain joins TRBV7-3 to TRBJ2-7, with D perhaps TRBD1 (5 bases). This CDR3 has 13 amino acids. Germline loops: CDR1 SGHTA, CDR2 FQGTGA. The V end was cut by 5 bases, the J end by 5 bases, with 13 bases between. This chain's CDR3 is CASSLKPGNEQYF. The CDR3 region has the DNA TGTGCCAGCAGCCTAAAGCCAGGGAACGAGCAGTACTTC.

This clone has just one count. V is TRBV14 and J is TRBJ2-7; D remains ambiguous. Germline V gives CDR1 SGHDN, CDR2 FVKESK. Trimming took off 4 bases at V and 5 bases at J, with 24 bases between the two ends. The CDR3 is made up of 17 amino acids. The CDR3 region has the DNA TGTGCCAGCAGCCGCTTAAAGGCGGCAGACTTAACCCACGAGCAGTACTTC. Its protein product is CASSRLKAADLTHEQYF.

The rearrangement joins TRBV7-9 to TRBJ2-3, with 7 bases aligning to TRBD2. This CDR3 has 14 residues. V lost 4 bases and J lost 2; bases outside the gene matches: 3. The germline V gene encodes CDR1 SEHNR and CDR2 FQNEAQ (reference sequence). CDR3 DNA sequence: TGTGCCAGCAGCTACGGGACTAACACAGATACGCAGTATTTT. Amino acids: CASSYGTNTDTQYF.